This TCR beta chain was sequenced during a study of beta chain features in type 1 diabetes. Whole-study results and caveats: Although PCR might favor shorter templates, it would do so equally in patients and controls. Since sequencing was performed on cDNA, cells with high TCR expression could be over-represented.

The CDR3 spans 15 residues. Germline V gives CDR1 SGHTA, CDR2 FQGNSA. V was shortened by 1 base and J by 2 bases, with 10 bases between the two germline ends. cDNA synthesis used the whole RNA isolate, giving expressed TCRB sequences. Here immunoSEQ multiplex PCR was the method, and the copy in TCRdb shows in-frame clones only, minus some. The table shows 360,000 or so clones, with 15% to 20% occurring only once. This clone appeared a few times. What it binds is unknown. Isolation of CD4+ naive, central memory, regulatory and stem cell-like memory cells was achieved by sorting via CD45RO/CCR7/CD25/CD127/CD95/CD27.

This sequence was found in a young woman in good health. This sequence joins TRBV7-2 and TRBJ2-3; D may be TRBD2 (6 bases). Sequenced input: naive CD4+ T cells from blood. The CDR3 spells CASSLDGGNTDTQYF. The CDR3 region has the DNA TGTGCCAGCAGCTTAGACGGGGGAAACACAGATACGCAGTATTTT.